Each of the 12 T cell receptor beta chains below was sequenced from the same sample in a study of beta chain features in type 1 diabetes. These receptors have no identified antigens. General study results and limits: Type 1 diabetes patients showed a moderate but significant shortening of TCRB CDR3s in all four CD4+ subsets.

What was sequenced were expressed TCRB transcripts, since all of the isolated RNA had been reverse transcribed. Sequencing used immunoSEQ multiplex PCR; TCRdb keeps in-frame clones, though not all of them. In the table there are fewer than 300,000 clones, over 20% of which are singletons. The sequenced sample was naive CD4+ T cells from blood. The source is a woman between 40 and 50 years old with type 1 diabetes.

This clone showed up just once. The chain carries TRBV4-1 and TRBJ2-1; 8 nucleotides align to TRBD2. V lost 2 bases and J lost 8; bases outside the gene matches: 11. Germline V gene data show CDR1 as MGHRA and CDR2 as YSYEKL. The CDR3 runs 16 residues. The CDR3 reads CASSQTREGLKDEQFF. Here the CDR3 DNA reads TGCGCCAGCAGCCAAACCCGGGAGGGCCTTAAGGATGAGCAGTTCTTC.

This clone was detected a few times. The rearrangement uses TRBV5-1 and TRBJ2-7; a possible D gene is TRBD1 (6 bases). Germline V gene sequence: CDR1 SGHRS, CDR2 YFSETQ. The CDR3 contains 12 residues. Trimming removed 4 bases from V and 6 bases from J, with 11 bases in between. The CDR3 loop reads CASSVTGREQYF. The DNA for the CDR3 is TGCGCCAGCAGCGTGACAGGTCGCGAGCAGTACTTC.

The V gene is TRBV7-6, the J gene TRBJ2-5; D not resolved. V dropped 3 bases and J dropped 4 bases, with 6 bases sitting between them. Germline assignment: CDR1 SGHVS and CDR2 FNYEAQ. This CDR3 is 12 amino acids long. Here the CDR3 reads CASSFGRETQYF. The CDR3 DNA sequence: TGTGCCAGCAGCTTCGGTCGAGAGACCCAGTACTTC.

This clone has more than one count but fewer than ten. V usage is TRBV6-5 and J usage is TRBJ2-3; TRBD1 agrees at 8 bases. CDR1 is MNHEY and CDR2 is SVGAGI in the germline V gene. With 5 bases clipped from V and 3 bases from J, the junction kept 4 bases outside the gene matches. The CDR3 sequence is 14 residues long. CDR3 sequence reads: CASSPTGVTDTQYF. The CDR3 DNA follows: TGTGCCAGCAGTCCGACAGGGGTAACAGATACGCAGTATTTT.

This clone was counted only a few times. J is TRBJ1-4 and V is TRBV28; D call uncertain. CDR1 is MDHEN, CDR2 SYDVKM, per germline. There are 14 residues in the CDR3. V was pared by 6 bases and J by 3 bases, with 11 bases between. CDR3 DNA: TGTGCCAGCAGCCGCCCCGGGGCTAATGAAAAACTGTTTTTT. This translates into CASSRPGANEKLFF.

This chain uses TRBV20-1 with TRBJ1-1, with D possibly TRBD1 on 5 matching bases. The germline gives CDR1 DFQATT, CDR2 SNEGSKA (reference sequence). The CDR3 totals 11 residues. V dropped 2 bases and J dropped 7 bases, with 8 bases sitting between them. The CDR3: CSARTGVEAFF. The CDR3 DNA sequence: TGCAGTGCTAGAACGGGGGTTGAAGCTTTCTTT.

The chain joins TRBV28 to TRBJ2-7; TRBD1 agrees at 8 bases. Germline loops: CDR1 MDHEN, CDR2 SYDVKM. The junction had 12 bases not matched to a gene; V was cut back by 6 bases and J by 5 bases. The CDR3 runs 15 residues. The CDR3 bases are TGTGCCAGCAGCTCCCCCGGGACAGGCCTCAACGAGCAGTACTTC. Translating it yields CASSSPGTGLNEQYF.

DNA for the CDR3: TGTGCCAGCAGCTTAAGTGGTCGTAGCTATGGCTACACCTTC. This encodes CASSLSGRSYGYTF. This chain joins TRBV11-2 and TRBJ1-2; D unresolved. Germline lookup yields CDR1 SGHAT and CDR2 FQNNGV. The CDR3 is 14 amino acids. The V end lost 2 bases, the J end lost 4 bases, and 11 bases lay between the germline ends.

This clone was observed a handful of times. The chain couples TRBV7-9 to TRBJ2-2, with D possibly being TRBD1 (6 bases). The CDR3 has 15 amino acids. With 7 bases removed from V and 2 bases from J, the gap between germline ends came to 14 bases. The germline V gene has CDR1 SEHNR and CDR2 FQNEAQ (reference sequence). CDR3 coding DNA: TGTGCCAGCACTCTCTGGGACACCAACACCGGGGAGCTGTTTTTT. It is translated as CASTLWDTNTGELFF.

The genes are TRBV9 and TRBJ1-5, with a possible D match to TRBD1 (5 bases). Germline V gives CDR1 SGDLS, CDR2 YYNGEE. The CDR3 spans 13 residues. Trimming left V 4 bases short and J 5 bases short, with 10 bases between. DNA of the CDR3: TGTGCCAGCAGCTCGGGGACTCATCAGCCCCAGCATTTT. Protein: CASSSGTHQPQHF.

This clone was detected a few times. The V gene is TRBV2, the J gene TRBJ2-5, with D tentatively TRBD1 (5 bases). Deletions cut 2 bases from V and 6 bases from J, with 16 bases between. This CDR3 is built from 15 residues. The germline gives CDR1 SNHLY, CDR2 FYNNEI. CDR3 residues: CASSESGARAQTQYF. The CDR3 bases are TGTGCCAGCAGTGAATCGGGTGCCAGGGCCCAGACCCAGTACTTC.

This clone was picked up a small number of times. The J gene is TRBJ1-3, the V gene TRBV7-2; D is ambiguous. V lost 2 bases and J 0 bases, leaving 8 bases between the germline ends. Per the germline V gene, CDR1 is SGHTA and CDR2 is FQGNSA. This CDR3 has 15 amino acids. CDR3 sequence: CASSLFISSGNTIYF. CDR3 DNA sequence: TGTGCCAGCAGCTTATTTATCAGCTCTGGAAACACCATATATTTT.